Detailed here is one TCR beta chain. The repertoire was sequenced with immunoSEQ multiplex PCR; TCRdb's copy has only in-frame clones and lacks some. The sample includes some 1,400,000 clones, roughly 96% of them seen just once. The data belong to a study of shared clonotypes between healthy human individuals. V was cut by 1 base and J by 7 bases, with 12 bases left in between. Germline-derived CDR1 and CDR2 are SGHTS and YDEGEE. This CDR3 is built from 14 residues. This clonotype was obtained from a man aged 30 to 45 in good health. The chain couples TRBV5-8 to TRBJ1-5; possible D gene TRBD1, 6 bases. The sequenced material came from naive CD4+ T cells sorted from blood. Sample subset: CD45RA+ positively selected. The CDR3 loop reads CASSLWGRGQPQHF. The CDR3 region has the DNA TGTGCCAGCAGCTTGTGGGGGAGGGGGCAGCCCCAGCATTTT.